The 21 T cell receptor beta chains reported below all come from one sample, sequenced in a study of beta chain features in type 1 diabetes. Reverse transcribing all isolated RNA meant expressed TCRB transcripts were sequenced. The method was immunoSEQ multiplex PCR; TCRdb's version includes in-frame clones alone and lacks a portion of them. The sample shows approximately 160,000 clones, roughly 8.1% of them seen only once. Sample: central memory CD4+ T cells from blood. These receptors were collected from a young man in good health.

The sample holds a few counts of this clone. This chain connects TRBV6-5 to TRBJ2-2; D perhaps matches TRBD1 (5 bases). CDR1 and CDR2 from the germline V gene are MNHEY and SVGAGI. Trimming stripped 8 bases from V and 0 bases from J, with 10 bases between. The CDR3 length is 14 residues. The CDR3 coding sequence is TGTGCCAGCCACCCAGGGACGAACACCGGGGAGCTGTTTTTT. Its translation is CASHPGTNTGELFF.

This clone was recorded a few times. The chain combines TRBV29-1 with TRBJ2-3, with TRBD2 identical over 7 bases. V was clipped by 3 bases and J by 6 bases; unmatched bases: 9. This CDR3 region has 14 residues. CDR1 SQVTM and CDR2 ANQGSEA come from the germline V gene. CDR3 in amino acids: CSVEGGRGLDTQYF. DNA of the CDR3: TGCAGCGTTGAGGGAGGGCGAGGTCTGGATACGCAGTATTTT.

This clone was observed a few times. The rearrangement joins TRBV18 to TRBJ2-7; D perhaps matches TRBD1 (6 bases). V was pared by 5 bases and J by 6 bases, with 14 bases between. The CDR3 contains 13 residues. CDR1 KGHSH and CDR2 LQKENI come from the germline V gene. The CDR3 nucleotides are TGTGCCAGCTCAGTGAACCGGGACACCGAGCAGTACTTC. Amino acid sequence: CASSVNRDTEQYF.

Only a few counts were recorded for this clone. This chain joins TRBV7-3 and TRBJ2-1; D perhaps matches TRBD2 (5 bases). V was shortened by 0 bases and J by 0 bases, with 9 bases between the two germline ends. Germline V lookup: CDR1 SGHTA, CDR2 FQGTGA. The CDR3 length is 16 residues. The CDR3 region has the DNA TGTGCCAGCAGCTTAACCGAGGGCACCTCCTACAATGAGCAGTTCTTC. The encoded protein is CASSLTEGTSYNEQFF.

This clone has a count of ten or more. The rearrangement links TRBV27 to TRBJ1-2; D is uncertain. The germline V and J ends were trimmed by 6 bases and 8 bases, with 13 bases remaining between them. In germline, CDR1 is MNHEY, CDR2 SMNVEV (reference sequence). This CDR3 spans 12 amino acids. The CDR3 nucleotides read TGTGCCAGCAGGGGCAAGGGAGGGGGCTACACCTTC. It yields the protein CASRGKGGGYTF.

The rearrangement uses TRBV5-4 and TRBJ2-5; TRBD2 might be the D (7 bases). The V end was cut by 4 bases, the J end by 0 bases, with 19 bases between. The CDR3 loop spans 17 amino acids. CDR1 is SGHNT, CDR2 YYREEE, per germline (reference sequence). The CDR3 loop reads CASSQEGGRTHQETQYF. As DNA, the CDR3 is TGTGCCAGCAGCCAAGAGGGGGGGAGAACCCACCAAGAGACCCAGTACTTC.

The chain recombines TRBV2 with TRBJ2-7, with 11 bases aligning to TRBD1. Germline CDR1 reads SNHLY; CDR2 reads FYNNEI. V gave up 7 bases and J gave up 3 bases; unmatched junction bases: 5. This CDR3 has 14 residues. The CDR3 sequence: CASNFGTGGYEQYF. Here the CDR3 DNA reads TGTGCCAGCAATTTCGGGACAGGGGGCTACGAGCAGTACTTC.

Ten or more counts support this clone. The chain links TRBV9 to TRBJ1-5; unclear D gene. The CDR3 is 14 residues long. Trimming cost V 0 bases and J 7 bases, with 11 bases left between them. CDR1 SGDLS and CDR2 YYNGEE come from the germline V gene. The CDR3 DNA sequence: TGTGCCAGCAGCGTAGCCGGAACGGGGCAGCCCCAGCATTTT. Protein sequence: CASSVAGTGQPQHF.

Here the CDR3 reads CASSPLTLSSYEQYF. Here the CDR3 DNA reads TGTGCCAGCAGCCCCCTTACGCTGAGCTCCTACGAGCAGTACTTC. This chain links TRBV7-9 with TRBJ2-7; the D is unclear. Germline values: CDR1 SEHNR, CDR2 FQNEAQ (reference sequence). V was trimmed by 5 bases and J by 0 bases, leaving 14 bases between them. The CDR3 is 15 residues long.

The chain employs TRBV7-3 and TRBJ2-4, with TRBD1 identical over 8 bases. Germline loops: CDR1 SGHTA, CDR2 FQGTGA. With 3 bases clipped from V and 4 bases from J, the junction kept 8 bases outside the gene matches. There are 16 residues in the CDR3. This CDR3 is CASSLSPGGSKNIQYF. The CDR3 bases are TGTGCCAGCAGCTTGTCTCCAGGGGGCTCAAAAAACATTCAGTACTTC. Variable domain in full (rest from reference TRBV7-3 and TRBJ2-4): GAGVSQTPSNKVTEKGKYVELRCDPISGHTALYWYRQSLGQGPEFLIYFQGTGAADDSGLPNDRFFAVRPEGSVSTLKIQRTERGDSAVYLCASSLSPGGSKNIQYFGAGTRLSVL.

This clone was observed at least ten times. The chain combines TRBV29-1 with TRBJ2-1; 7 bases map to TRBD1. This CDR3 spans 16 amino acids. The germline V gene encodes CDR1 SQVTM and CDR2 ANQGSEA. V lost 6 bases to trimming and J lost 3 bases; unmatched junction nucleotides: 14. The CDR3 DNA sequence: TGCAGCGTAGCTAGATGGGACAGCTCCTACTACAATGAGCAGTTCTTC. Its translation is CSVARWDSSYYNEQFF.

This clone was seen a handful of times. The J gene is TRBJ2-3, the V gene TRBV11-2; 14 nucleotides line up with TRBD2. V was clipped by 5 bases and J by 5 bases; unmatched bases: 9. The CDR3 totals 17 residues. CDR1 is SGHAT, CDR2 FQNNGV, per germline. In DNA, the CDR3 is TGTGCCAGCAGCCCCGAGGGACTAGCGGGAGCTGTAGATACGCAGTATTTT. Its translation: CASSPEGLAGAVDTQYF.

This clone occurred many times. This chain uses TRBV4-3 with TRBJ2-1; the D gene is possibly TRBD2 (5 bases). The CDR3 runs 15 residues. The germline CDR1 and CDR2 sequences are LGHNA and YSLEER. The V end lost 1 base, the J end lost 9 bases, and 16 bases lay between the germline ends. The CDR3 nucleotides are TGCGCCAGCAGCCAAGTGACTCCGGGGTTTAGTGAGCAGTTCTTC. As protein: CASSQVTPGFSEQFF.

The sample holds a few counts of this clone. The chain combines TRBV28 with TRBJ2-7; weak D call: TRBD2 (7 bases). V was clipped by 5 bases and J by 4 bases, with 18 bases between them. Germline CDR1 is MDHEN and CDR2 is SYDVKM. The CDR3 runs to 15 residues. The CDR3 DNA sequence: TGTGCCAGCAGTCCCGCCCGCCGGGGGGCTTACGAGCAGTACTTC. It encodes CASSPARRGAYEQYF.

This clone was observed a handful of times. V gene TRBV27 combines with J gene TRBJ1-6, with D uncertain. The CDR3 contains 13 residues. V shed 1 base and J shed 10 bases, with 8 bases lying between them. Germline assignment: CDR1 MNHEY and CDR2 SMNVEV (reference sequence). The CDR3 region is CASSLFRVSPLHF. CDR3 coding DNA: TGTGCCAGCAGTTTATTTCGGGTCTCACCCCTCCACTTT.

The gene calls are TRBV9 and TRBJ1-5; perhaps TRBD1 as D (5 bases). This CDR3 region has 16 residues. Germline V gene sequence: CDR1 SGDLS, CDR2 YYNGEE. V lost 3 bases to trimming and J lost 5 bases, with 18 bases between them. CDR3 DNA sequence: TGTGCCAGCAGCGGAACCCGCAGGGTTGAGGATCAGCCCCAGCATTTT. This sequence encodes CASSGTRRVEDQPQHF. Variable domain in full (rest from reference TRBV9 and TRBJ1-5): DSGVTQTPKHLITATGQRVTLRCSPRSGDLSVYWYQQSLDQGLQFLIQYYNGEERAKGNILERFSAQQFPDLHSELNLSSLELGDSALYFCASSGTRRVEDQPQHFGDGTRLSIL.

This clone appeared a few times. At one end the junction does not follow the germline gene, possibly because of a read error. V gene TRBV4-1 combines with J gene TRBJ2-1; TRBD2 might be the D (5 bases). The CDR3 runs 13 residues. The germline V gene encodes CDR1 MGHRA and CDR2 YSYEKL. The DNA for the CDR3 is TGCGCCAGCAGCCAAGATCGGGGAGACTTCCTTCTCTTC. Its protein is CASSQDRGDFLLF.

This clone was recorded a few times. This chain connects TRBV18 to TRBJ1-3, with D maybe TRBD1 (5 bases). The CDR3 covers 16 residues. With 3 bases removed from V and 3 bases from J, the gap between germline ends came to 15 bases. Germline values: CDR1 KGHSH, CDR2 LQKENI. CDR3 residues: CASSPDRGTVGNTIYF. DNA for the CDR3: TGTGCCAGCTCACCCGATCGGGGGACGGTTGGAAACACCATATATTTT.

V is TRBV7-2 and J is TRBJ2-1; TRBD1 matches 9 bases. Germline CDR1 is SGHTA and CDR2 is FQGNSA. Trimming cost V 3 bases and J 6 bases; bases outside gene matches: 6. The CDR3 is made up of 15 amino acids. This CDR3 is CASSFPRGQGNEQFF. CDR3 sequence (DNA): TGTGCCAGCAGCTTTCCGCGGGGACAGGGCAATGAGCAGTTCTTC. Based on the CDR3 plus reference TRBV7-2 and TRBJ2-1, the full variable domain is GAGVSQSPSNKVTEKGKDVELRCDPISGHTALYWYRQSLGQGLEFLIYFQGNSAPDKSGLPSDRFSAERTGGSVSTLTIQRTQQEDSAVYLCASSFPRGQGNEQFFGPGTRLTVL.

J is TRBJ1-5 and V is TRBV30; D call uncertain. The V end was cut by 1 base, the J end by 8 bases, with 15 bases between. The length of the CDR3 is 14 residues. The germline V gene encodes CDR1 GTSNPN and CDR2 SVGIG (reference sequence). CDR3 bases: TGTGCCTGGAGTGGCGGACTGCCACTGGAGCCCCAGCATTTT. This translates into CAWSGGLPLEPQHF.

This clone came up a few times. V and J are TRBV5-6 and TRBJ1-1; D not resolved. Germline loops: CDR1 SGHDT, CDR2 YYEEEE. V lost 3 bases and J 3 bases, leaving 9 bases between the germline ends. The CDR3 totals 13 residues. In DNA form, the CDR3 reads TGTGCCAGCAGCTCCCTGAGAGACACTGAAGCTTTCTTT. It codes for CASSSLRDTEAFF.